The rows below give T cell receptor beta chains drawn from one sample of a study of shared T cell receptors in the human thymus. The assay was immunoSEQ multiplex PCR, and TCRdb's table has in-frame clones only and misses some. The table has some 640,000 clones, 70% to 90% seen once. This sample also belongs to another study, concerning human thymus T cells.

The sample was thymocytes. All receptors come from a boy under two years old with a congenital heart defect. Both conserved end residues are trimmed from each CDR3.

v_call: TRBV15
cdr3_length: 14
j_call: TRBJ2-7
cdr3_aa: ATSRSNSRTYYEQY

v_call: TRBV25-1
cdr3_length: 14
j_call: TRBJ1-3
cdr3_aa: ASSEYDFRSGNTIY

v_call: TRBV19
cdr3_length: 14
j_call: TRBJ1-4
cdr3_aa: ASSIGVSGGQEKLF

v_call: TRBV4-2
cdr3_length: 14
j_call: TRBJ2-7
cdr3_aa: ASSQGGGRAAYEQY

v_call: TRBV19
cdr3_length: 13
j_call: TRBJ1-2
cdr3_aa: ASSTTSRWGRGYT

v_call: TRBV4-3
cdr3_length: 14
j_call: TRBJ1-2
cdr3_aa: ASSQDWETGGYGYT

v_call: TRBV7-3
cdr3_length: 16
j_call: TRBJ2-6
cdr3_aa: ASSLKDRQGSGANVLT

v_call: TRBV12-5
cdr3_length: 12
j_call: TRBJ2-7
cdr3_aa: ASLLREGRGEQY

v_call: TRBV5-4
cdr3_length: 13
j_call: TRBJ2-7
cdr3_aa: ASSRFGTSGYEQY

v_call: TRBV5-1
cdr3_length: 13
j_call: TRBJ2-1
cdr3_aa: ASSLEGGGTNEQF

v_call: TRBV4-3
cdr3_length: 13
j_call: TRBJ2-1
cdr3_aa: ASSHLAGAYNEQF

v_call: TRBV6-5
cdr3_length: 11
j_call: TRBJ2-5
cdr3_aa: ASSTGLQETQY

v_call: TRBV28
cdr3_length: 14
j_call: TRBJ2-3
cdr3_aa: ASSSTVASGTDTQY

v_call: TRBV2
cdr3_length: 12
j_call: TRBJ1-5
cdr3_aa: ASSGTGPNQPQH

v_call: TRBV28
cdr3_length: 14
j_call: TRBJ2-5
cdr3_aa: ASTLGGTGWGETQY

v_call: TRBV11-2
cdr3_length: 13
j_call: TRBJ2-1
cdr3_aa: ASSVGQGVNNEQF